This is a list of T cell receptor beta chains from one sample in a study of cytomegalovirus exposure and HLA in healthy donors. Data came from immunoSEQ multiplex PCR; TCRdb stores just in-frame clones and leaves some out. The sample records over 150,000 clones, around 82% being singletons. The specimen sequenced was PBMCs. The origin of the receptors is a middle-aged man in good health and CMV-seropositive. Both conserved end residues are part of each CDR3. A D gene is named only where the DNA matches it firmly. Clone size is shown for a subset of rows, as once, few, many or a class of expanded clone.

d_call	clone_size	j_call	v_call	cdr3_aa	cdr3_nt
NA	NA	TRBJ2-1	TRBV19	CASQMTAGSSYNEQFF	TGTGCCAGTCAAATGACGGCGGGGAGCTCCTACAATGAGCAGTTCTTC
TRBD2	NA	TRBJ2-3	TRBV7-9	CSSSRSGPTDTQYF	TGTTCCAGCAGCCGTAGCGGGCCCACAGATACGCAGTATTTT
TRBD1	NA	TRBJ1-2	TRBV7-2	CASSFIAGQGDYGYTF	TGTGCCAGCAGCTTCATCGCCGGACAGGGGGACTATGGCTACACCTTC
TRBD2	few	TRBJ2-1	TRBV19	CASSYLAGGRTQFF	TGTGCCAGTAGTTATTTAGCGGGGGGACGAACCCAGTTCTTC
TRBD2	NA	TRBJ2-2	TRBV9	CASNNPGLAGAPNTGELFF	TGTGCCAGCAACAACCCGGGACTAGCGGGGGCCCCGAACACCGGGGAGCTGTTTTTT
NA	NA	TRBJ2-7	TRBV7-8	CASSLTGGHEQYF	TGTGCCAGCAGCCTGACGGGGGGCCACGAGCAGTACTTC
TRBD2	NA	TRBJ2-7	TRBV9	CASSPRAAGGTYEQYF	TGTGCCAGCAGCCCGCGAGCGGCGGGGGGTACTTACGAGCAGTACTTC
TRBD1	NA	TRBJ2-5	TRBV7-6	CASSLDSGGWETQYF	TGTGCCAGCAGCTTAGACTCAGGGGGTTGGGAGACCCAGTACTTC
TRBD2	NA	TRBJ2-4	TRBV5-4	CASSPGLAGGHIQYF	TGTGCCAGCAGCCCAGGACTAGCGGGAGGACACATTCAGTACTTC
NA	NA	TRBJ2-5	TRBV7-7	CASSLGTQVAETQYF	TGTGCTAGCAGCCTCGGGACTCAGGTGGCAGAGACCCAGTACTTC
NA	NA	TRBJ2-1	TRBV11-2	CASSLGVSSSYNEQFF	TGTGCCAGCAGCTTAGGAGTCTCGAGCTCCTACAATGAGCAGTTCTTC
NA	NA	TRBJ1-3	TRBV7-9	CASSLTGLGNTIYF	TGTGCCAGCAGCTTAACAGGGTTAGGAAACACCATATATTTT
NA	once	TRBJ1-2	TRBV5-4	CASSWGEGNYGYTF	TGTGCCAGCAGCTGGGGTGAGGGTAACTATGGCTACACCTTC
TRBD1	NA	TRBJ1-2	TRBV6-1	CASSDTGGTNYGYTF	TGTGCCAGCAGTGACACAGGGGGTACTAACTATGGCTACACCTTC
TRBD1	NA	TRBJ2-7	TRBV7-2	CASSPVGQGYEQYF	TGTGCCAGCAGCCCCGTGGGACAGGGCTACGAGCAGTACTTC
TRBD1	NA	TRBJ1-1	TRBV5-1	CASSLDSPTGFIEAFF	TGCGCCAGCAGCTTGGATTCGCCGACAGGGTTCATTGAAGCTTTCTTT
NA	NA	TRBJ2-1	TRBV7-3	CASSGPGDSSYNEQFF	TGTGCCAGCAGCGGCCCGGGAGACAGCTCCTACAATGAGCAGTTCTTC
NA	NA	TRBJ2-7	TRBV28	CASQTLAGANEQYF	TGTGCCAGCCAGACCCTTGCGGGGGCCAACGAGCAGTACTTC
NA	NA	TRBJ1-1	TRBV25-1	CASREDGVNTEAFF	TGTGCCAGCAGAGAGGACGGGGTGAACACTGAAGCTTTCTTT
TRBD2	NA	TRBJ2-3	TRBV7-9	CASIFGLAGYTDTQYF	TGTGCCAGCATCTTCGGACTAGCGGGGTACACAGATACGCAGTATTTT
NA	NA	TRBJ2-1	TRBV5-4	CASSPSRESEQFF	TGTGCCAGCAGCCCCAGTAGGGAGTCTGAGCAGTTCTTC
NA	NA	TRBJ1-4	TRBV4-3	CASSKTATYEKLFF	TGCGCCAGCAGCAAGACAGCCACCTATGAAAAACTGTTTTTT
TRBD2	once	TRBJ2-1	TRBV7-2	CASRSTSGSYNEQFF	TGTGCCAGCAGATCCACTAGCGGTTCCTACAATGAGCAGTTCTTC
TRBD1	NA	TRBJ2-1	TRBV7-3	CASSLPGQGKNEQFF	TGTGCCAGCAGCCTCCCGGGACAGGGGAAGAATGAGCAGTTCTTC
NA	NA	TRBJ2-1	TRBV18	CASSPSTDYNEQFF	TGTGCCAGCTCACCATCGACAGACTACAATGAGCAGTTCTTC
NA	NA	TRBJ1-5	TRBV28	CASSPPRGNDQPQHF	TGTGCCAGCAGTCCTCCCCGGGGTAATGATCAGCCCCAGCATTTT
TRBD1	NA	TRBJ2-7	TRBV7-2	CASSSSTGGQYF	TGTGCCAGCAGCTCTTCGACAGGGGGGCAGTACTTC
TRBD1	NA	TRBJ2-7	TRBV5-1	CASSLEGAVYEQYF	TGCGCCAGCAGCTTGGAGGGGGCTGTCTACGAGCAGTACTTC
NA	NA	TRBJ1-2	TRBV27	CASRGTNYGYTF	TGTGCCAGTAGGGGTACTAACTATGGCTACACCTTC
NA	NA	TRBJ1-4	TRBV10-3	CAISGSGVGEKLFF	TGTGCCATCAGTGGGTCAGGGGTTGGTGAAAAACTGTTTTTT
NA	NA	TRBJ2-3	TRBV19	CASSIAPGHTDTQYF	TGTGCCAGTAGTATAGCCCCAGGGCACACAGATACGCAGTATTTT
NA	NA	TRBJ1-1	TRBV7-2	CASSLTPGNTEAFF	TGTGCCAGCAGCTTAACTCCGGGAAACACTGAAGCTTTCTTT
TRBD2	NA	TRBJ2-1	TRBV19	CASSIGLAGGNEQFF	TGTGCCAGTAGTATAGGGCTAGCGGGAGGTAATGAGCAGTTCTTC
TRBD1	NA	TRBJ1-1	TRBV2	CATKTGSTEAFF	TGTGCCACGAAGACAGGGTCCACTGAAGCTTTCTTT
NA	NA	TRBJ2-7	TRBV6-5	CASRPDRGQGEQYF	TGTGCCAGCAGGCCGGACAGAGGGCAAGGCGAGCAGTACTTC
TRBD2	NA	TRBJ2-7	TRBV29-1	CSVGTSGTYEQYF	TGCAGCGTTGGTACTAGCGGGACCTACGAGCAGTACTTC
NA	NA	TRBJ1-2	TRBV29-1	CSVETPQGTTNYGYTF	TGCAGCGTTGAAACTCCTCAGGGGACGACTAACTATGGCTACACCTTC
TRBD1	NA	TRBJ2-2	TRBV7-2	CASSPRGTGNTGELFF	TGTGCCAGCAGCCCGAGGGGGACAGGGAACACCGGGGAGCTGTTTTTT
NA	few	TRBJ2-7	TRBV13	CASSLGGNEQYF	TGTGCCAGCAGCTTGGGGGGTAACGAGCAGTACTTC
NA	NA	TRBJ2-3	TRBV11-3	CASSFKGSTDTQYF	TGTGCCAGCAGCTTTAAGGGGTCCACAGATACGCAGTATTTT
NA	few	TRBJ1-5	TRBV28	CASSPPGYRGSNQPQHF	TGTGCCAGCAGCCCTCCGGGATATCGGGGGAGCAATCAGCCCCAGCATTTT
TRBD1	NA	TRBJ1-2	TRBV6-1	CASSLGQGEFHTF	TGTGCCAGCAGCTTGGGACAGGGAGAATTCCACACCTTC
TRBD1	NA	TRBJ1-1	TRBV19	CASSIHRGTTEAFF	TGTGCCAGTAGTATTCACAGGGGAACCACTGAAGCTTTCTTT
NA	few	TRBJ2-5	TRBV5-6	CASSRRETQYF	TGTGCCAGCAGCCGGAGGGAGACCCAGTACTTC
NA	NA	TRBJ2-7	TRBV9	CASSVGGQPYEQYF	TGTGCCAGCAGCGTAGGAGGACAACCCTACGAGCAGTACTTC
NA	NA	TRBJ1-6	TRBV7-2	CASSLEQVQNNSPLHF	TGTGCCAGCAGCTTAGAGCAGGTTCAGAATAATTCACCCCTCCACTTT
NA	NA	TRBJ2-1	TRBV6-5	CASSYASSYNEQFF	TGTGCCAGCAGTTACGCCAGCTCCTACAATGAGCAGTTCTTC
TRBD2	NA	TRBJ2-1	TRBV28	CASLGLAGNEQFF	TGTGCCAGCCTAGGACTAGCGGGGAATGAGCAGTTCTTC
NA	few	TRBJ2-1	TRBV7-2	CASSTGTTTYNEQFF	TGTGCCAGCAGCACAGGGACTACAACCTACAATGAGCAGTTCTTC
NA	NA	TRBJ1-2	TRBV7-2	CASSSYRPPNYGYTF	TGTGCCAGCAGCTCCTACAGGCCTCCTAACTATGGCTACACCTTC
TRBD2	NA	TRBJ2-3	TRBV7-3	CASSQTGTSVYTDTQYF	TGTGCCAGCAGCCAAACCGGGACTAGCGTCTACACAGATACGCAGTATTTT
NA	once	TRBJ2-1	TRBV21-1	CASSKVRLGQGTYNEQFF	TGTGCCAGCAGCAAAGTACGATTGGGACAGGGTACCTACAATGAGCAGTTCTTC
NA	NA	TRBJ1-1	TRBV19	CASSISRDTEAFF	TGTGCCAGTAGTATTTCCCGGGACACTGAAGCTTTCTTT